This T cell receptor beta chain is from a study of metastatic and nonmetastatic thyroid tumors (dated by TCRdb to 2019 to 2021). In the study overall: The researchers compared repertoires between peripheral blood samples and tumor or nodule tissue samples from patients with malignant or benign thyroid disease. The study at large found these results: TCR beta diversity was reported as significantly higher in malignant tumors than in benign nodules, in both blood and tumor samples.

Based on its abundance in the sample, this clone is medium-sized (0.01 to 0.1%). Its antigen remains undetermined. Qualities for individual bases were not recorded, and no much larger clone is one base off. None of the patients had been given any treatment before thyroid surgery. The study retrospectively analysed patient clinical samples collected from about 2012 to 2018 using T-cell receptor beta sequencing. The germline V gene sets CDR1 to MNHEY and CDR2 to SVGAGI. Spanning cysteine to phenylalanine, the CDR3 consists of 16 amino acids. The DNA shown is the 48-base CDR3, in frame from base 1. Ends trimmed: V by 0 bases, J by 3 bases; bases unmatched to a gene: 8. The library was prepared using PCR. The instrument was an Illumina HiSeq 4000. High-throughput sequencing was used to profile the TCR beta-chain CDR3 region of each patient. As for the authors' bioinformatics: A classifier to discriminate distant-metastatic papillary thyroid cancer patients was built from CDR3 differences across clinicopathological groups. The Shannon index was used to measure repertoire diversity, and the Morisita-Horn index was used to measure how similar tumor and blood repertoires were. TCRdb ran its own pipeline on the public reads, namely fastp trimming at Q25 and MiXCR clone calling, and kept in-frame beta chains. These V and J calls are TCRdb output, not the study's own analysis. The sample data list approximately 82,000 clones, and around 12% of these were observed just once. The ten largest clones add up to roughly 10% of the sample.

The rearranged segments are TRBV6-5 and TRBJ2-7; a stretch of 7 junction bases matches TRBD2. The source of this sequence is a female donor with papillary thyroid cancer or a benign thyroid nodule (not recorded which). Some clones in this sample may be carry-over from other donors' samples. The sample was tumor tissue. The CDR3 protein is CASSYSAGRGSYEQYF. The DNA is as follows: TGTGCCAGCAGTTACTCAGCGGGTCGCGGGAGCTACGAGCAGTACTTC.